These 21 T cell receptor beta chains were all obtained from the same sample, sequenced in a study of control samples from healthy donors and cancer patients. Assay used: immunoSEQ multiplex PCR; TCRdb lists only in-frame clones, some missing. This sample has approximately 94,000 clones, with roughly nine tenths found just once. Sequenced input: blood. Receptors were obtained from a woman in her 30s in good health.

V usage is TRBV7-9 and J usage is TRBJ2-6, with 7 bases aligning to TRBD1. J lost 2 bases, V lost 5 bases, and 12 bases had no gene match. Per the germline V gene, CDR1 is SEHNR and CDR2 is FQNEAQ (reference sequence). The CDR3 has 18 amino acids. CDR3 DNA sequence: TGTGCCAGCAGCACGTCGACAGGGAACGGTCCTGGGGCCAACGTCCTGACTTTC. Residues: CASSTSTGNGPGANVLTF.

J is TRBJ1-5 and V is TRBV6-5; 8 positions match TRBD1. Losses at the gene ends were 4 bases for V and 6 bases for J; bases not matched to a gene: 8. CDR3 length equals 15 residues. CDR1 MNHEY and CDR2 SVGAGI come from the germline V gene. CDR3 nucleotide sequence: TGTGCCAGCAGTTCCGGACAGGGAGGAGGTCAGCCCCAGCATTTT. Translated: CASSSGQGGGQPQHF.

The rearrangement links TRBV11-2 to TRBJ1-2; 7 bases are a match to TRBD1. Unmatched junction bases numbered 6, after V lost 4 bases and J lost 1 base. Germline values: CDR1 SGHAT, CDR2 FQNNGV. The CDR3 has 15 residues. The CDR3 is CASSSQGGFNYGYTF. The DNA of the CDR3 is TGTGCCAGCAGCTCTCAGGGGGGTTTTAACTATGGCTACACCTTC. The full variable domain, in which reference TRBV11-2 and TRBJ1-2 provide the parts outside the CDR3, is EAGVAQSPRYKIIEKRQSVAFWCNPISGHATLYWYQQILGQGPKLLIQFQNNGVVDDSQLPKDRFSAERLKGVDSTLKIQPAKLEDSAVYLCASSSQGGFNYGYTFGSGTRLTVV.

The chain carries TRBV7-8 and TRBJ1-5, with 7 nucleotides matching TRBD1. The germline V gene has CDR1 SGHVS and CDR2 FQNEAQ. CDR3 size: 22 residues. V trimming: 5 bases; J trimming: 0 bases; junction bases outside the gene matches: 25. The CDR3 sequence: CASSLYGSTGQSSGYSNQPQHF. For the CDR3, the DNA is TGTGCCAGCAGCCTTTACGGATCAACGGGACAGTCCTCGGGGTATAGCAATCAGCCCCAGCATTTT.

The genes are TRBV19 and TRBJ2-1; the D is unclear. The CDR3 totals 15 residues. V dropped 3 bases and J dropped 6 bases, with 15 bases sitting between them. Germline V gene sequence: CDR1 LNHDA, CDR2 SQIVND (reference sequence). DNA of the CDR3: TGTGCCAGTAGTATGGGTGTGGGCAGTTTCAATGAGCAGTTCTTC. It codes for CASSMGVGSFNEQFF.

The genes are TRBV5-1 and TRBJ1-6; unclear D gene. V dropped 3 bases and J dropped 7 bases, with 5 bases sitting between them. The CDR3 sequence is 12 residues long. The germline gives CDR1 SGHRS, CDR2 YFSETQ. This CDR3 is CASSSTNSPLHF. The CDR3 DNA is TGCGCCAGCAGCTCGACAAATTCACCCCTCCACTTT.

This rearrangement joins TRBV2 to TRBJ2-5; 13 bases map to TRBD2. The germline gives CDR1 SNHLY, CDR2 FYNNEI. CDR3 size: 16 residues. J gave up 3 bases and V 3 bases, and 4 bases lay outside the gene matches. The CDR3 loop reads CASSDLLAGGKETQYF. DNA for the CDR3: TGTGCCAGCAGTGATTTACTAGCGGGAGGGAAAGAGACCCAGTACTTC.

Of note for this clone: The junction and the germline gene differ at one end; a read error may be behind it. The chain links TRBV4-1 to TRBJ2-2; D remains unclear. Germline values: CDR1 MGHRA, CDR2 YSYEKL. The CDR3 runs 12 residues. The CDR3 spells CASSQRTAELFF. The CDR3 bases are TGCGCCAGCAGCCAAAGGACCGCGGAGCTGTTTTTT.

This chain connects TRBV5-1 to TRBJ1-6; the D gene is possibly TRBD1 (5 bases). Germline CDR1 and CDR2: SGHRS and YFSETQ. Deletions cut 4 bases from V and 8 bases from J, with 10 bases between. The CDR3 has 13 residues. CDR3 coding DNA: TGCGCCAGCAGCCCGGGACTGTATTCACCCCTCCACTTT. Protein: CASSPGLYSPLHF.

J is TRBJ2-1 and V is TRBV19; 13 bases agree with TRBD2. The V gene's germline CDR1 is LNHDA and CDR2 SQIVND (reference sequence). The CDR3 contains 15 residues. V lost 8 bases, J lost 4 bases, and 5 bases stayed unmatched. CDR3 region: CASASLAGGYNEQFF. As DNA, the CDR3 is TGTGCCAGTGCTTCACTAGCGGGAGGGTACAATGAGCAGTTCTTC.

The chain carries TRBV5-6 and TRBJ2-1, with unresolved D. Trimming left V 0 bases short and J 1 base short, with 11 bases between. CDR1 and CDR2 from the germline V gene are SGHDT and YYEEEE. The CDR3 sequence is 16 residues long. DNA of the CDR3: TGTGCCAGCAGCTTGGAGTCCCATAATTCCTACAATGAGCAGTTCTTC. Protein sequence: CASSLESHNSYNEQFF.

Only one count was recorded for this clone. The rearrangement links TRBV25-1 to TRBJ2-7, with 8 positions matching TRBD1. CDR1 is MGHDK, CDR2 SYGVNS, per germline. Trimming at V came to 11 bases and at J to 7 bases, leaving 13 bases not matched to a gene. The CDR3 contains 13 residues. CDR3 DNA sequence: TGTGCCTCCGAGCCGGACAGGGAGGCAGAGCAGTACTTC. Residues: CASEPDREAEQYF.

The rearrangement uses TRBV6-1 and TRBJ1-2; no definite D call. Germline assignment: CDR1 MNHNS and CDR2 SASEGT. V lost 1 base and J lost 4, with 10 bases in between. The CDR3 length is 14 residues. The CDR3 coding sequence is TGTGCCAGCAGTGAAGGGGCAGGAAGCTATGGCTACACCTTC. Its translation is CASSEGAGSYGYTF.

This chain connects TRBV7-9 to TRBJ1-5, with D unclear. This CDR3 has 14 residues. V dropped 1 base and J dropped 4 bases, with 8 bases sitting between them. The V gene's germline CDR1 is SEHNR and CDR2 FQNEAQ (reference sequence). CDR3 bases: TGTGCCAGCAGCTTAGGCACCCTTAATCAGCCCCAGCATTTT. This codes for CASSLGTLNQPQHF.

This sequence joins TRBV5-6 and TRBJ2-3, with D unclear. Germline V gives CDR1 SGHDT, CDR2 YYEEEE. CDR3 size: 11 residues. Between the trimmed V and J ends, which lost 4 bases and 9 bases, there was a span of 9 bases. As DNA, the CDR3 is TGTGCCAGCAGCAACGCCGTGACGCAGTATTTT. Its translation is CASSNAVTQYF.

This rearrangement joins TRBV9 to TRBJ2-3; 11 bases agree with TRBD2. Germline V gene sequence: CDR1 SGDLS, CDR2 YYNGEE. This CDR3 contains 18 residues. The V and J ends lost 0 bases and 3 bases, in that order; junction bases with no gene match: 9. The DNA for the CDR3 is TGTGCCAGCAGCGTAGCCTCCAATAGCGGGGGGGCAACAGATACGCAGTATTTT. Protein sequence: CASSVASNSGGATDTQYF.

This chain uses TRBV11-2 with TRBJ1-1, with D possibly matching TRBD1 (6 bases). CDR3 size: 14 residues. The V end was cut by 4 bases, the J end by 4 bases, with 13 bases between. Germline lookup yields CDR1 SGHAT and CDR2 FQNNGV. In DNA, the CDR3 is TGTGCCAGCAGCTCACAGAGGGGGGGCACTGAAGCTTTCTTT. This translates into CASSSQRGGTEAFF.

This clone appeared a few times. The CDR3 is CASSSGGGGSYEQYF. In DNA form, the CDR3 reads TGTGCCAGCAGCTCCGGGGGAGGGGGTAGTTACGAGCAGTACTTC. The chain recombines TRBV6-2 or TRBV6-3 with TRBJ2-7, with a weak D call TRBD2 (7 bases). CDR1 and CDR2 (germline): MNHEY, SVGEGT. With 6 bases removed from V and 4 bases from J, the gap between germline ends came to 19 bases. The CDR3 covers 15 residues.

The CDR3 DNA sequence: TGTGCCAGTAGTCCCAGACAGGGTAGGCCCTACGAGCAGTACTTC. Protein: CASSPRQGRPYEQYF. The J gene is TRBJ2-7, the V gene TRBV19; 7 nucleotides match TRBD1. Unmatched junction bases numbered 9, after V lost 5 bases and J lost 2 bases. This CDR3 comprises 15 residues. Germline V gives CDR1 LNHDA, CDR2 SQIVND (reference sequence).

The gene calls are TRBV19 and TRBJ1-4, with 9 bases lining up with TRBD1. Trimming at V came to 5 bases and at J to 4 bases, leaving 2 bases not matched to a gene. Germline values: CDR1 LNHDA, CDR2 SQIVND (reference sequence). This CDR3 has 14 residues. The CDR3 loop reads CASSPGQGNEKLFF. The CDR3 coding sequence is TGTGCCAGTAGTCCGGGACAGGGTAATGAAAAACTGTTTTTT. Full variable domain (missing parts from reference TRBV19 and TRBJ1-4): DGGITQSPKYLFRKEGQNVTLSCEQNLNHDAMYWYRQDPGQGLRLIYYSQIVNDFQKGDIAEGYSVSREKKESFPLTVTSAQKNPTAFYLCASSPGQGNEKLFFGSGTQLSVL.

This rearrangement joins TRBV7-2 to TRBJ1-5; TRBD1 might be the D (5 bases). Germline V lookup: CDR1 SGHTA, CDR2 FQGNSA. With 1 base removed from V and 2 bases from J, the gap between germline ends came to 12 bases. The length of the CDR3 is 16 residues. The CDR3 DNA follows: TGTGCCAGCAGCTTAGATGGGACGGGGGGCAATCAGCCCCAGCATTTT. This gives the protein CASSLDGTGGNQPQHF.